This paragraph covers one TCR beta chain sequence. Each sample's input was about 270 ng genomic DNA, roughly 38,000 genome equivalents. These data come from a study of T cell clusters in autoimmune cytopenias. Looked up from germline, CDR1 is SGHDT and CDR2 is YYEEEE. The CDR3 has 15 amino acids. One tube held mixed TRB-A and TRB-B primer pools for touch-down PCR. Reanalyzing the multiplex PCR reads, TCRdb keeps one entry per CDR3 protein, without DNA. The table lists more than 4,500 distinct CDR3 sequences. This same sample was also taken into another study, of T cell repertoires in aging, cancer and after chemotherapy.

The receptor comes from a human donor in good health. The chain carries TRBV5-6 and TRBJ2-7; absent DNA, TCRdb's TRBD2 call cannot be checked. Sequencing was carried out using peripheral blood. The CDR3 sequence is CASSLVSGSLYEQYF. Full variable domain (remainder filled in from reference TRBV5-6 and TRBJ2-7): DAGVTQSPTHLIKTRGQQVTLRCSPKSGHDTVSWYQQALGQGPQFIFQYYEEEERQRGNFPDRFSGHQFPNYSSELNVNALLLGDSALYLCASSLVSGSLYEQYFGPGTRLTVT.